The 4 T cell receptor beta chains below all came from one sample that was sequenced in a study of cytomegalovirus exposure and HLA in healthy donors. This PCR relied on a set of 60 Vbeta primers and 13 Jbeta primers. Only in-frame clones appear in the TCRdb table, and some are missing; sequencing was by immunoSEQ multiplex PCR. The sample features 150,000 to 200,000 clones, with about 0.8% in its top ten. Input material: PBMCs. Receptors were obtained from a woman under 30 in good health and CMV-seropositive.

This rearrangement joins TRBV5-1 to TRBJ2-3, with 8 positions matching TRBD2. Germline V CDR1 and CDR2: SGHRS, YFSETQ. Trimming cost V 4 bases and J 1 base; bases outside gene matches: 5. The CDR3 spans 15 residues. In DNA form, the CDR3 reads TGCGCCAGCAGCGAGTTAGCGGGACGCACAGATACGCAGTATTTT. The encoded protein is CASSELAGRTDTQYF.

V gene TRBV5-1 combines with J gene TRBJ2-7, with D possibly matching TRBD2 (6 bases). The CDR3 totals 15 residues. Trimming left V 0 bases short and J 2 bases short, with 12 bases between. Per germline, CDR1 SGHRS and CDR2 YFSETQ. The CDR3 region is CASSLGGAKTYEQYF. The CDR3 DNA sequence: TGCGCCAGCAGCTTGGGCGGGGCGAAAACCTACGAGCAGTACTTC.

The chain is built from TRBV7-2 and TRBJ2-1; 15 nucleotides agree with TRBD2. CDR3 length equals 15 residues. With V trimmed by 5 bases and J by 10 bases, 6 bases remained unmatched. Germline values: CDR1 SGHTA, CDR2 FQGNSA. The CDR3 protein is CASSPMGLAGGEQFF. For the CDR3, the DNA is TGTGCCAGCAGCCCAATGGGACTAGCGGGAGGAGAGCAGTTCTTC.

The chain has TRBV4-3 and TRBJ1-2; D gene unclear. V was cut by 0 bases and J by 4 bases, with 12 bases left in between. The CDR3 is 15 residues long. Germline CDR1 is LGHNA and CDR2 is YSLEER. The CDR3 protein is CASSQELGSGYGYTF. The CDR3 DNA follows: TGCGCCAGCAGCCAAGAACTGGGTTCGGGCTATGGCTACACCTTC.